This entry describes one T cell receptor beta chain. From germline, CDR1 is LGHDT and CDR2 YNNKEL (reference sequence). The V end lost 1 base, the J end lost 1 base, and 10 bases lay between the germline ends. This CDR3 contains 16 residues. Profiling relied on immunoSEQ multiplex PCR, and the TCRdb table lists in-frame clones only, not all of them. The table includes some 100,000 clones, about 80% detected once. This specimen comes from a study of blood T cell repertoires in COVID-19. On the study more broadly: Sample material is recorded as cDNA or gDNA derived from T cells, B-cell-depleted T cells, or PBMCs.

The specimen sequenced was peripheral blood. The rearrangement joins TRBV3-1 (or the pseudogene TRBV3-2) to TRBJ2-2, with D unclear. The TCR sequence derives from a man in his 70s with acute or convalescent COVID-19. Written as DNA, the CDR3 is TGTGCCAGCAGCCAAGCGGCTAGGAGGAACACCGGGGAGCTGTTTTTT. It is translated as CASSQAARRNTGELFF.